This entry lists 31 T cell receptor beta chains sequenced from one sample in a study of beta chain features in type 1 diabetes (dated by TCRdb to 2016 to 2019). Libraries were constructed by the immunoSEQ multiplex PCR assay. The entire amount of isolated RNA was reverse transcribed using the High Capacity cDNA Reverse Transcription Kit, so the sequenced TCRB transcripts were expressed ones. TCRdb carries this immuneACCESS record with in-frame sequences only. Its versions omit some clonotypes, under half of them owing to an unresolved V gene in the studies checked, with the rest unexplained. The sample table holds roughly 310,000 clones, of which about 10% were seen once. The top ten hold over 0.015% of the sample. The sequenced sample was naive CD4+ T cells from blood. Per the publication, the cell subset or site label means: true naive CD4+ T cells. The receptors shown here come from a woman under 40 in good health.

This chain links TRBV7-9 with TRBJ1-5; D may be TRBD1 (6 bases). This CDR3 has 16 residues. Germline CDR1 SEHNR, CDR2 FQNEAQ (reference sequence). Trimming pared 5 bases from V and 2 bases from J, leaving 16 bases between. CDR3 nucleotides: TGTGCCAGCAGCAATAGACAGGCCGAGGGCAATCAGCCCCAGCATTTT. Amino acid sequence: CASSNRQAEGNQPQHF.

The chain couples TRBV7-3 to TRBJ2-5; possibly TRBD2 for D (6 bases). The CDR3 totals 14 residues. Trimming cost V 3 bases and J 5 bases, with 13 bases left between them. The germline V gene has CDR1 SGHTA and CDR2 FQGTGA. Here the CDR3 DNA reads TGTGCCAGCAGCTTGGGCGGGACTGGGGAGACCCAGTACTTC. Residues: CASSLGGTGETQYF.

Here the CDR3 reads CASSSPGQGLYEQYF. In DNA, the CDR3 is TGTGCCAGCAGTTCCCCCGGGCAGGGGCTCTACGAGCAGTACTTC. The chain has TRBV6-5 and TRBJ2-7, with D possibly TRBD1 on 6 matching bases. The ends were cut back, 4 bases at V and 3 bases at J, with 16 bases in the middle. The CDR3 runs to 15 residues. Per the germline V gene, CDR1 is MNHEY and CDR2 is SVGAGI.

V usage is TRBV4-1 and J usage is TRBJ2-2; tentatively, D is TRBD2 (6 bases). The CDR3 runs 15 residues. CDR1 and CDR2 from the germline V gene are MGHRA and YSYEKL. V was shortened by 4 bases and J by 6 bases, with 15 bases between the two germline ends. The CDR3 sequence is CASSRTKFGAGELFF. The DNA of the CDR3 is TGCGCCAGCAGCCGGACTAAGTTCGGGGCCGGGGAGCTGTTTTTT.

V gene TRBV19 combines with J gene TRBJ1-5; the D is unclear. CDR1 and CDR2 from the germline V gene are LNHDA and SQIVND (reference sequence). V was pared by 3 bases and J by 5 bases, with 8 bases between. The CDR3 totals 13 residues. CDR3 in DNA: TGTGCCAGTAGTATGGCGGCCTATCAGCCCCAGCATTTT. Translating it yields CASSMAAYQPQHF.

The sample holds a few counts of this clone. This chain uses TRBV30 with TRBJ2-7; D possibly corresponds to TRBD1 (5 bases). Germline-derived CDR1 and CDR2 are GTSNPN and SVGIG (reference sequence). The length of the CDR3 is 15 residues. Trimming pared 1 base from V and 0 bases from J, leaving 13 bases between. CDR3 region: CAWSDLTQVSYEQYF. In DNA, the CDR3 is TGTGCCTGGAGTGACCTCACACAGGTCTCCTACGAGCAGTACTTC. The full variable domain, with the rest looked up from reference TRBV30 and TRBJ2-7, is SQTIHQWPATLVQPVGSPLSLECTVEGTSNPNLYWYRQAAGRGLQLLFYSVGIGQISSEVPQNLSASRPQDRQFILSSKKLLLSDSGFYLCAWSDLTQVSYEQYFGPGTRLTVT.

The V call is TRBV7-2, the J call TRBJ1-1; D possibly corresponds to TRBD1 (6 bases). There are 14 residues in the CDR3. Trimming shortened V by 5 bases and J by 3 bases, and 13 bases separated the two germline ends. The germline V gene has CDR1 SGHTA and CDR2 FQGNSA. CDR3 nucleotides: TGTGCCAGCAGCGGTACAGGGCGGGACACTGAAGCTTTCTTT. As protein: CASSGTGRDTEAFF.

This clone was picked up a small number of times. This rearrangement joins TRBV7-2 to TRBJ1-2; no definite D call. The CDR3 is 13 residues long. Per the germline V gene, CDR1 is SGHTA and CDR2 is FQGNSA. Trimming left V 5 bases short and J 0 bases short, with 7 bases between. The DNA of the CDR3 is TGTGCCAGCAGCCCAGGTTCTAACTATGGCTACACCTTC. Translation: CASSPGSNYGYTF.

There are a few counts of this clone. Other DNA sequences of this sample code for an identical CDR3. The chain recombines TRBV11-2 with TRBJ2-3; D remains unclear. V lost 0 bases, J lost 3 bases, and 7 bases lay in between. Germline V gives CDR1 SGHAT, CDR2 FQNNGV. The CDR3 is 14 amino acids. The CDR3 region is CASSLDRGTDTQYF. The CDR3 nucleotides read TGTGCCAGCAGCTTAGATCGAGGAACAGATACGCAGTATTTT.

CDR3 sequence reads: CASSPGLADYNEQFF. Written as DNA, the CDR3 is TGTGCCAGCAGCCCAGGACTAGCGGATTACAATGAGCAGTTCTTC. The rearrangement links TRBV7-2 to TRBJ2-1; 10 nucleotides align to TRBD2. V lost 5 bases, J lost 4 bases, and 5 bases stayed unmatched. Per the germline V gene, CDR1 is SGHTA and CDR2 is FQGNSA. This CDR3 region has 15 residues.

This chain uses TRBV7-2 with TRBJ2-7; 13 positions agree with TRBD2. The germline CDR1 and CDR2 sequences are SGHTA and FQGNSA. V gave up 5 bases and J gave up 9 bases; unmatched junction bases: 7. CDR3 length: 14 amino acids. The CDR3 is CASSRLAGGSLQYF. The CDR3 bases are TGTGCCAGCAGCCGACTAGCGGGAGGTTCGCTGCAGTACTTC.

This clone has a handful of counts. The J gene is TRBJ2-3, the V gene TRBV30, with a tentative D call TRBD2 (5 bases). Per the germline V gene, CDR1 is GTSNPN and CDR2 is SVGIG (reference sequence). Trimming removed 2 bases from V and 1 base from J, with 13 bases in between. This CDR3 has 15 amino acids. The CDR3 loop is CAWSSLPGGTDTQYF. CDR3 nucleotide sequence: TGTGCCTGGAGTAGCTTACCCGGGGGCACAGATACGCAGTATTTT. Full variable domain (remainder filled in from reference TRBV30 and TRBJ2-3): SQTIHQWPATLVQPVGSPLSLECTVEGTSNPNLYWYRQAAGRGLQLLFYSVGIGQISSEVPQNLSASRPQDRQFILSSKKLLLSDSGFYLCAWSSLPGGTDTQYFGPGTRLTVL.

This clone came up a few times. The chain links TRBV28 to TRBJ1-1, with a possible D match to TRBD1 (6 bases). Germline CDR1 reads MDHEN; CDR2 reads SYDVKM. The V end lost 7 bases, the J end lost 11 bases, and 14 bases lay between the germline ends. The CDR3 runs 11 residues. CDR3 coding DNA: TGTGCCAGCATCGCAGGGGTTAAGGCTTTCTTT. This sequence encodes CASIAGVKAFF.

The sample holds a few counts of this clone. CDR3 residues: CASSPFRHDTEAFF. DNA of the CDR3: TGTGCCAGCTCACCCTTTCGACATGACACTGAAGCTTTCTTT. The chain couples TRBV18 to TRBJ1-1; D unclear. Per the germline V gene, CDR1 is KGHSH and CDR2 is LQKENI. Trimming cost V 3 bases and J 3 bases, with 11 bases left between them. CDR3 length equals 14 residues.

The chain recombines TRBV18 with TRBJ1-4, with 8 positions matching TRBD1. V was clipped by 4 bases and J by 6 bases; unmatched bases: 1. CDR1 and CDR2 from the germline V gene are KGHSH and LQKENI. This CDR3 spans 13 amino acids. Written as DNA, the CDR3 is TGTGCCAGCTCACTGGACAGGGATGAAAAACTGTTTTTT. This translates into CASSLDRDEKLFF. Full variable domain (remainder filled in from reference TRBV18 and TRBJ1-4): NAGVMQNPRHLVRRRGQEARLRCSPMKGHSHVYWYRQLPEEGLKFMVYLQKENIIDESGMPKERFSAEFPKEGPSILRIQQVVRGDSAAYFCASSLDRDEKLFFGSGTQLSVL.

In nucleotides, the CDR3 is TGTGCCAGCAGTCCCGGACAGGGGAAGAACGAGCAGTACTTC. It yields the protein CASSPGQGKNEQYF. V and J are TRBV28 and TRBJ2-7, with 9 bases fitting TRBD1. This CDR3 is built from 14 residues. J lost 5 bases, V lost 5 bases, and 7 bases had no gene match. The germline V gene has CDR1 MDHEN and CDR2 SYDVKM.

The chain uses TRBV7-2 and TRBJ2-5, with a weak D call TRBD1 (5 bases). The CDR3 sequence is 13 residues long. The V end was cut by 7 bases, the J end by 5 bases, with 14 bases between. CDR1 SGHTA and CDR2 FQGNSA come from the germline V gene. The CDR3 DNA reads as TGTGCCAGCAAACTACAGGTTTTGGAGACCCAGTACTTC. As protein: CASKLQVLETQYF.

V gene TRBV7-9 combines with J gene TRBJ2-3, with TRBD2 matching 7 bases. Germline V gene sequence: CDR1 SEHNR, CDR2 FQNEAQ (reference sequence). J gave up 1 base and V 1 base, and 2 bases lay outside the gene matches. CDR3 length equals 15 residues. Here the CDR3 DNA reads TGTGCCAGCAGCTTAGACAGCGGGGGCACAGATACGCAGTATTTT. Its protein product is CASSLDSGGTDTQYF.

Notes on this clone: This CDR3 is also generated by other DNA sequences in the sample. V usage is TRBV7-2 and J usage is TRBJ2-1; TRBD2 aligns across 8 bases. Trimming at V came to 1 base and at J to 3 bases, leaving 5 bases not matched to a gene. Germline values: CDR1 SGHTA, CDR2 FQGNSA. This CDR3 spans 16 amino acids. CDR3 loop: CASSLGLAGSYNEQFF. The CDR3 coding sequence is TGTGCCAGCAGCTTAGGCCTAGCGGGTAGCTACAATGAGCAGTTCTTC.

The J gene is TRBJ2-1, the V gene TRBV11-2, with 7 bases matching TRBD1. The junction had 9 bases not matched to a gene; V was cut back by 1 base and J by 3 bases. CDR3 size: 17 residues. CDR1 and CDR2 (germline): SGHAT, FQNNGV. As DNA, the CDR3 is TGTGCCAGCAGCTTAGGTAAGACAGGGCCTCTCTACAATGAGCAGTTCTTC. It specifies CASSLGKTGPLYNEQFF.

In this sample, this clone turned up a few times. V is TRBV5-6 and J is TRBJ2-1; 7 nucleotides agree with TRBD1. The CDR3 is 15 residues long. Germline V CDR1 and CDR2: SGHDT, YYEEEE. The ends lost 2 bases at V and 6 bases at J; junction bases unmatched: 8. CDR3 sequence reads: CASSFLDRKLNEQFF. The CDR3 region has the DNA TGTGCCAGCAGCTTCTTGGACAGGAAGCTCAATGAGCAGTTCTTC. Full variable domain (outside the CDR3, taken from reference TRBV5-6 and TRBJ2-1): DAGVTQSPTHLIKTRGQQVTLRCSPKSGHDTVSWYQQALGQGPQFIFQYYEEEERQRGNFPDRFSGHQFPNYSSELNVNALLLGDSALYLCASSFLDRKLNEQFFGPGTRLTVL.

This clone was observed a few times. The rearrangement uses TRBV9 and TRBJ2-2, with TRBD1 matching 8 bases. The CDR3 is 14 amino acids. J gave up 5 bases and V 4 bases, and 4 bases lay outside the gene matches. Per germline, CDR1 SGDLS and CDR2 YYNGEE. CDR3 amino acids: CASSMRQGTGELFF. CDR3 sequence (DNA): TGTGCCAGCAGCATGAGACAGGGGACCGGGGAGCTGTTTTTT.

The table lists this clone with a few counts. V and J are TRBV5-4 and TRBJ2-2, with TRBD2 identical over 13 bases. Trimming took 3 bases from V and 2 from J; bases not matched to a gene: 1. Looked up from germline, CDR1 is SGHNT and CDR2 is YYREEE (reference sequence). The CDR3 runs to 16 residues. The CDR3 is CASSWTSGSNTGELFF. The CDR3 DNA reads TGTGCCAGCAGCTGGACTAGCGGGAGTAACACCGGGGAGCTGTTTTTT.

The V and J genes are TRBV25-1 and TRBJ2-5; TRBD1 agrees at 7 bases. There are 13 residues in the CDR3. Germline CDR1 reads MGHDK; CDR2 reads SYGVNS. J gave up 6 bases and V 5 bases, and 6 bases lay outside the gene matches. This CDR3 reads CASSRSGGQTQYF. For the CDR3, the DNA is TGTGCCAGCAGTAGGTCAGGGGGTCAGACCCAGTACTTC.

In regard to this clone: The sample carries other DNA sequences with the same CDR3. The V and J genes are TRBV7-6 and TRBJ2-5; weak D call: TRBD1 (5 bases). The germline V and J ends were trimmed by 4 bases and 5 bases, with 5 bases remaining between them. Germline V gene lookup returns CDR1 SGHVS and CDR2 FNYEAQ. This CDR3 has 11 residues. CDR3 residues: CASSSGETQYF. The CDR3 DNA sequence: TGTGCCAGCAGCTCAGGGGAGACCCAGTACTTC.

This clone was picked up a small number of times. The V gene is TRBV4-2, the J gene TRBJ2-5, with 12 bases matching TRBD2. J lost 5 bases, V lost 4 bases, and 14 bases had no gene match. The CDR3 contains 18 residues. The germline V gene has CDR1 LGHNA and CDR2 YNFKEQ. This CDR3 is CASSPILRLAGEGETQYF. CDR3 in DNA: TGTGCCAGCAGCCCCATACTCCGACTAGCGGGAGAGGGCGAGACCCAGTACTTC.

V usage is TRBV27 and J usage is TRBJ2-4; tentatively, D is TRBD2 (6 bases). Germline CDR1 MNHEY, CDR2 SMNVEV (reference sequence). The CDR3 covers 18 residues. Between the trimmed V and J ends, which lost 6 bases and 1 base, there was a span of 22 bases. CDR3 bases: TGTGCCAGCAGACCGGGACTCCGAATCGGGCTGGCCAAAAACATTCAGTACTTC. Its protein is CASRPGLRIGLAKNIQYF.

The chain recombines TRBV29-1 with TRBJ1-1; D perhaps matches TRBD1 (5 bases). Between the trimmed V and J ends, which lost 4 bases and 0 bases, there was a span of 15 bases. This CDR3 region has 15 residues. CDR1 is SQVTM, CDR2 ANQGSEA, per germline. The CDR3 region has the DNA TGCAGCGTTGTTACCGGACAATATCTGAACACTGAAGCTTTCTTT. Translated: CSVVTGQYLNTEAFF. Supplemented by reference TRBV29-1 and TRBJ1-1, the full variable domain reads SAVISQKPSRDICQRGTSLTIQCQVDSQVTMMFWYRQQPGQSLTLIATANQGSEATYESGFVIDKFPISRPNLTFSTLTVSNMSPEDSSIYLCSVVTGQYLNTEAFFGQGTRLTVV.

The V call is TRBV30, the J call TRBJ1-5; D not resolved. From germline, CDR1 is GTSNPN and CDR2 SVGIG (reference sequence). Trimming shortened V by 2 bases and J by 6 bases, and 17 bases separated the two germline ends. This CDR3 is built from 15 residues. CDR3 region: CAWSMEDLSGQPQHF. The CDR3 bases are TGTGCCTGGAGTATGGAGGACCTGTCGGGTCAGCCCCAGCATTTT.

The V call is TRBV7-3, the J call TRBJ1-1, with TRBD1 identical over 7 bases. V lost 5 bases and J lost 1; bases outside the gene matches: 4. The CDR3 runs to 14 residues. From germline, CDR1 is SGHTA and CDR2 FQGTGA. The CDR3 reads CASSIGQANTEAFF. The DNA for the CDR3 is TGTGCCAGCAGCATCGGACAGGCGAACACTGAAGCTTTCTTT.

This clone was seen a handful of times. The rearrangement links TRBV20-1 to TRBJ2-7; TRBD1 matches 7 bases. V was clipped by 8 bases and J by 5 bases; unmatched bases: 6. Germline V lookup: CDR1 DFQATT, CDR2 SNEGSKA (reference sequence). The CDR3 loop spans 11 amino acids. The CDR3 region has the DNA TGCAGTCTAGGACAGGTCCACGAGCAGTACTTC. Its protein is CSLGQVHEQYF.